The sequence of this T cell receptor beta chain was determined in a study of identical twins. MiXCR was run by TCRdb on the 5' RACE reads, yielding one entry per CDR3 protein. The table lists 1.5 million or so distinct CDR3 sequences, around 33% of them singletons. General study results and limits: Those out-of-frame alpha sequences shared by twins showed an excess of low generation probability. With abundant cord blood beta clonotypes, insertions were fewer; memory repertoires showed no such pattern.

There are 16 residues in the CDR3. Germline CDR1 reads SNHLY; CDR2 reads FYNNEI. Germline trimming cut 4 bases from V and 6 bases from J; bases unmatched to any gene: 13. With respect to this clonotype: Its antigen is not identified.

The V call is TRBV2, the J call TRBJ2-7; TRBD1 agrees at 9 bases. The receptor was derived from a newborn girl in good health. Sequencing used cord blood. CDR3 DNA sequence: TGTGCCAGCAGTGTGTCCGGGACAGGGTTCACGGGCGAGCAGTACTTC. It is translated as CASSVSGTGFTGEQYF.